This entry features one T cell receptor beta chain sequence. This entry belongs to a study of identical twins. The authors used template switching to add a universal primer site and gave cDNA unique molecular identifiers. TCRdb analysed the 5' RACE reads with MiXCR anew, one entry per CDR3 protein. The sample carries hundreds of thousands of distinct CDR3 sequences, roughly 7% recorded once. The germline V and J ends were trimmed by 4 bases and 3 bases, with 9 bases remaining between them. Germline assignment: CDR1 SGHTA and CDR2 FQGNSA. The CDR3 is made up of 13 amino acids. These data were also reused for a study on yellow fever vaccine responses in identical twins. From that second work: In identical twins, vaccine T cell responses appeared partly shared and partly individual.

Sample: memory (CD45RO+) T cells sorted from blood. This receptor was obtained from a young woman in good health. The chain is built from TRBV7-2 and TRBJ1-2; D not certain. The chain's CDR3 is CASSSPMHYGYTF. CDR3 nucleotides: TGTGCCAGCAGCTCTCCTATGCACTATGGCTACACCTTC. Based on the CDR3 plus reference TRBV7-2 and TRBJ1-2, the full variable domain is GAGVSQSPSNKVTEKGKDVELRCDPISGHTALYWYRQSLGQGLEFLIYFQGNSAPDKSGLPSDRFSAERTGGSVSTLTIQRTQQEDSAVYLCASSSPMHYGYTFGSGTRLTVV.